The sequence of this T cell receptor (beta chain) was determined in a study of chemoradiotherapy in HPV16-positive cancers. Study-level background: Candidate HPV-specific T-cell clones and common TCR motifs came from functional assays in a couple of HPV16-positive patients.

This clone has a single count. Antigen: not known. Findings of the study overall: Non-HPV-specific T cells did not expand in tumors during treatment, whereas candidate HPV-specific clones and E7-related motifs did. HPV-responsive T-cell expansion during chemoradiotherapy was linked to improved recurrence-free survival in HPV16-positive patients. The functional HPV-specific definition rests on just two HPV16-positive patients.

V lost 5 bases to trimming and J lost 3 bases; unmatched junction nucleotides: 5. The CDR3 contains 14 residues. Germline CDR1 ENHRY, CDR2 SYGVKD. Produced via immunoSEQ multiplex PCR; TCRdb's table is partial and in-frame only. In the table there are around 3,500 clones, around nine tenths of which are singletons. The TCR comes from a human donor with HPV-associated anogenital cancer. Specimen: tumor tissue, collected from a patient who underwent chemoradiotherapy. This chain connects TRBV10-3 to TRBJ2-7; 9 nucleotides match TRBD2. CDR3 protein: CAISPGTSSYEQYF. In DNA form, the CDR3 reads TGTGCCATCAGTCCCGGGACTAGCAGCTACGAGCAGTACTTC.